These 20 T cell receptor beta chains originate from one sample sequenced in a study of blood T cells in healthy people across ages. Through a sample-barcoded 5' primer and a J-beta primer mix, a second PCR was run for roughly 7 to 12 cycles. TCRdb processed the 5' RACE reads anew with MiXCR; each CDR3 protein has one entry. The sample carries about 1.4 million distinct CDR3 sequences, approximately 63% recorded once. Input material: blood. These receptors were obtained from a man aged 18 to 29 in good health.

The count of this clonotype is one. The chain has TRBV27 and TRBJ2-1; perhaps TRBD1 as D (6 bases). This CDR3 has 17 amino acids. CDR1 is MNHEY, CDR2 SMNVEV, per germline (reference sequence). Deletions cut 1 base from V and 6 bases from J, with 19 bases between. The CDR3 bases are TGTGCCAGCAGTTTATTGAGTGGGCAGGGGTGGAGCAATGAGCAGTTCTTC. This encodes CASSLLSGQGWSNEQFF.

The chain links TRBV27 to TRBJ2-5; 8 nucleotides match TRBD1. The last part of the DNA fits TRBJ2-7 better; the J call may be wrong. The V gene's germline CDR1 is MNHEY and CDR2 SMNVEV (reference sequence). The CDR3 has 12 amino acids. CDR3 region: CASKDRDYEQYF. The CDR3 bases are TGTGCCAGCAAGGACAGGGACTACGAGCAGTACTTC.

In its sample, this clonotype was seen a few times. The J gene is TRBJ2-1, the V gene TRBV11-2; TRBD1 agrees at 7 bases. The V gene end was trimmed by 2 bases and the J gene end by 3 bases; junction bases not matched to a gene: 7. CDR3 size: 16 residues. Looked up from germline, CDR1 is SGHAT and CDR2 is FQNNGV. The DNA for the CDR3 is TGTGCCAGCAGCTTACTTGAGACAGGGAACTACAATGAGCAGTTCTTC. This codes for CASSLLETGNYNEQFF.

The chain uses TRBV5-6 and TRBJ1-2; D unclear. The V gene's germline CDR1 is SGHDT and CDR2 YYEEEE. The V and J ends lost 2 bases and 2 bases respectively, with 10 bases between them. CDR3 length: 14 residues. The CDR3 bases are TGTGCCAGCAGCTTCACCGCGACCAACTATGGCTACACCTTC. Its translation: CASSFTATNYGYTF. Using reference TRBV5-6 and TRBJ1-2 for the parts outside the CDR3, the full variable domain is DAGVTQSPTHLIKTRGQQVTLRCSPKSGHDTVSWYQQALGQGPQFIFQYYEEEERQRGNFPDRFSGHQFPNYSSELNVNALLLGDSALYLCASSFTATNYGYTFGSGTRLTVV.

V is TRBV7-9 and J is TRBJ2-3; tentatively, D is TRBD2 (5 bases). The germline V and J ends were trimmed by 0 bases and 2 bases, with 6 bases remaining between them. From germline, CDR1 is SEHNR and CDR2 FQNEAQ (reference sequence). The CDR3 is 14 residues long. The chain's CDR3 is CASSLATNTDTQYF. The CDR3 DNA is TGTGCCAGCAGCTTAGCGACTAACACAGATACGCAGTATTTT.

The chain employs TRBV29-1 and TRBJ2-1, with 10 bases identical to TRBD2. Germline V gene lookup returns CDR1 SQVTM and CDR2 ANQGSEA. CDR3 size: 14 residues. J was trimmed by 5 bases and V by 6 bases; bases with no gene match: 7. The CDR3 DNA sequence: TGCAGCGTGCACGGGACTAGCGTCCACAATGAGCAGTTCTTC. Translation: CSVHGTSVHNEQFF.

This clonotype was detected only a few times. CDR3 DNA sequence: TGCAGTGCTAGGGGTAGGTCAGGGTGGAATGAGCAGTTCTTC. It yields the protein CSARGRSGWNEQFF. The chain has TRBV20-1 and TRBJ2-1, with a tentative D call TRBD1 (5 bases). Germline V gene lookup returns CDR1 DFQATT and CDR2 SNEGSKA (reference sequence). V was shortened by 3 bases and J by 7 bases, with 16 bases between the two germline ends. The CDR3 runs to 14 residues.

The chain couples TRBV29-1 to TRBJ1-2; a possible D gene is TRBD1 (6 bases). The V end lost 1 base, the J end lost 6 bases, and 12 bases lay between the germline ends. Per germline, CDR1 SQVTM and CDR2 ANQGSEA. CDR3 length equals 13 residues. The CDR3 region is CSVEVGAANGYTF. The CDR3 DNA is TGCAGCGTTGAAGTGGGGGCAGCAAATGGCTACACCTTC. Full variable domain (rest looked up from reference TRBV29-1 and TRBJ1-2): SAVISQKPSRDICQRGTSLTIQCQVDSQVTMMFWYRQQPGQSLTLIATANQGSEATYESGFVIDKFPISRPNLTFSTLTVSNMSPEDSSIYLCSVEVGAANGYTFGSGTRLTVV.

V gene TRBV3-1 combines with J gene TRBJ2-1; D not certain. Trimming took off 0 bases at V and 7 bases at J, with 10 bases between the two ends. Germline CDR1 and CDR2: LGHDT and YNNKEL (reference sequence). This CDR3 contains 14 residues. CDR3 sequence: CASSQERASNEQFF. For the CDR3, the DNA is TGTGCCAGCAGCCAAGAACGTGCAAGTAATGAGCAGTTCTTC.

V usage is TRBV20-1 and J usage is TRBJ2-5; TRBD1 matches at 7 bases. The assigned J gene may be wrong: the sequence end matches TRBJ2-7 better. This CDR3 has 16 amino acids. Germline CDR1 is DFQATT and CDR2 is SNEGSKA (reference sequence). The CDR3 bases are TGCAGTGCTAGCGACAGGGTCCAGGCTATGAGCTACGAGCAGTACTTC. Its protein is CSASDRVQAMSYEQYF.

The rearrangement uses TRBV27 and TRBJ2-1, with D perhaps TRBD1 (6 bases). CDR1 and CDR2 from the germline V gene are MNHEY and SMNVEV (reference sequence). V lost 7 bases and J lost 3, with 19 bases in between. CDR3 length: 16 amino acids. The CDR3 loop is CASNPLYDRNYNEQFF. The CDR3 coding sequence is TGTGCCAGCAACCCGCTTTATGACAGGAACTACAATGAGCAGTTCTTC.

The rearrangement links TRBV5-6 to TRBJ2-5; TRBD1 is a possible D gene (6 bases). The CDR3 covers 17 residues. The V gene's germline CDR1 is SGHDT and CDR2 YYEEEE. The ends were cut back, 1 base at V and 3 bases at J, with 19 bases in the middle. The CDR3 DNA reads as TGTGCCAGCAGCTTGCAGGGGCCGAGGATCAGGGAAGAGACCCAGTACTTC. Protein: CASSLQGPRIREETQYF.

V is TRBV5-1 and J is TRBJ1-5; D perhaps matches TRBD1 (6 bases). This CDR3 is 14 amino acids long. V lost 0 bases, J lost 7 bases, and 11 bases lay in between. The germline V gene encodes CDR1 SGHRS and CDR2 YFSETQ. CDR3: CASSLAGVRQPQHF. CDR3 bases: TGCGCCAGCAGCTTGGCAGGGGTTAGGCAGCCCCAGCATTTT.

As to this clonotype: It is likely a read error, because the conserved phenylalanine at the end of the CDR3 is missing. The chain combines TRBV29-1 with TRBJ1-1; D remains unclear. This CDR3 has 13 amino acids. Trimming removed 2 bases from V and 1 base from J, with 8 bases in between. Looked up from germline, CDR1 is SQVTM and CDR2 is ANQGSEA. Here the CDR3 reads CSVERSGNTEAFL. The CDR3, as DNA: TGCAGCGTTGAACGCAGCGGGAACACTGAAGCTTTCTTA.

This clonotype was seen a handful of times. The chain links TRBV3-1 to TRBJ2-5; D is ambiguous. Germline-derived CDR1 and CDR2 are LGHDT and YNNKEL (reference sequence). The V and J ends lost 6 bases and 1 base respectively, with 15 bases between them. This CDR3 is built from 15 residues. This CDR3 is CASSPPGASQETQYF. The CDR3 DNA reads as TGTGCCAGCAGTCCTCCGGGCGCGTCCCAAGAGACCCAGTACTTC.

The genes are TRBV5-1 and TRBJ1-2, with D uncertain. Germline assignment: CDR1 SGHRS and CDR2 YFSETQ. The CDR3 covers 14 residues. V dropped 0 bases and J dropped 4 bases, with 10 bases sitting between them. CDR3: CASSLEVRGYGYTF. The CDR3 bases are TGCGCCAGCAGCTTGGAGGTCCGGGGCTATGGCTACACCTTC.

The chain links TRBV12-3 or TRBV12-4 to TRBJ2-5; 12 nucleotides line up with TRBD1. The DNA matches TRBJ2-7 better at its end, which makes the J call doubtful. This CDR3 contains 14 residues. The CDR3 coding sequence is TGTGCCAGCAGGGGGACAGGGGGCCAAGACGAGCAGTACTTC. Translation: CASRGTGGQDEQYF.

This clonotype was recorded once. The rearrangement links TRBV27 to TRBJ2-7; 11 nucleotides match TRBD1. The CDR3 has 14 amino acids. V was pared by 7 bases and J by 3 bases, with 5 bases of the junction left unmatched. Germline V gives CDR1 MNHEY, CDR2 SMNVEV (reference sequence). The CDR3: CASTRTGGLYEQYF. Written as DNA, the CDR3 is TGTGCCAGCACCAGGACAGGGGGCCTCTACGAGCAGTACTTC.

In its sample, this clonotype was seen a few times. J is TRBJ2-4 and V is TRBV6-5, with 10 positions matching TRBD1. Germline CDR1 is MNHEY and CDR2 is SVGAGI. The CDR3 has 13 residues. The V segment lost 7 bases and the J segment 13 bases; nucleotides outside the gene matches: 10. The CDR3 DNA follows: TGTGCCAGCATTCCGGACAGGGGGGATGAGCAGTACTTC. Translated, it gives CASIPDRGDEQYF.

The chain links TRBV7-6 to TRBJ1-5; D is undetermined. The CDR3 is 13 residues long. The germline gives CDR1 SGHVS, CDR2 FNYEAQ. Trimming removed 5 bases at V and 7 bases at J, with 12 bases between. The CDR3 region is CASSPTGGQPQHF. The DNA for the CDR3 is TGTGCCAGCAGCCCGACGGGTGGACAGCCCCAGCATTTT.